The clone carrying this TCR beta chain was detected ten times or more. Time point reported: pre-sensitization, week 0. Treatment given: therapeutic diphenylcyclopropenone sensitization with weekly scalp DPC. This record belongs to a study of human T cells and chemical hapten exposure. Study in general: Investigators sensitized approximately 2 cm by approximately 2 cm of upper inner arm skin with 2% DPC.

The library attached unique molecular identifiers to individual cDNA molecules. TCRdb reanalysed the RACE reads using MiXCR and keeps one entry per CDR3 protein. The sample lists around 380,000 distinct CDR3 sequences; around 5.5% were seen once. CDR3 length: 14 amino acids. The trim removed 2 bases at V and 5 bases at J, leaving 4 bases unmatched. CDR1 and CDR2 from the germline V gene are DFQATT and SNEGSKA (reference sequence). This clonotype was obtained from a woman aged 18-29 years with alopecia areata. Some clones in this sample may be carry-over from other donors' samples. The chain has TRBV20-1 and TRBJ2-1; 9 bases align to TRBD2. The sequenced sample was whole blood, obtained in connection with sensitization to the hapten diphenylcyclopropenone (DPC). CDR3 protein: CSARLAGRDNEQFF. CDR3 sequence (DNA): TGCAGTGCTAGACTAGCGGGGAGGGACAATGAGCAGTTCTTC.